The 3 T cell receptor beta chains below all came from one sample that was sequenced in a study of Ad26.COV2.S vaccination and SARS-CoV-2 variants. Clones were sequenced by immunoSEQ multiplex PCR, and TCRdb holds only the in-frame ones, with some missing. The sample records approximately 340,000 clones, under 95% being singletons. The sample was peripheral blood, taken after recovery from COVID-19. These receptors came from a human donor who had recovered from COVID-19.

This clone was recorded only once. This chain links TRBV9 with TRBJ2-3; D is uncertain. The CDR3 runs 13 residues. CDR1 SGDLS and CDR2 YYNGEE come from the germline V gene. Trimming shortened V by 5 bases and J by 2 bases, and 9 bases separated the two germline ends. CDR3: CASRGQATDTQYF. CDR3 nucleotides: TGTGCCAGCAGGGGCCAAGCCACAGATACGCAGTATTTT.

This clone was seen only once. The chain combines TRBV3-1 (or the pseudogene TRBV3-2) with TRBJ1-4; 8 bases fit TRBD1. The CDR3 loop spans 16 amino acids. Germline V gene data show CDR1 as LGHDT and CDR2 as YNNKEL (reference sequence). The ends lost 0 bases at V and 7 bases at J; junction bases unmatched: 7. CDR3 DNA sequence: TGTGCCAGCAGCCAAGAAGGAGGACAGGGAACTGAAAAACTGTTTTTT. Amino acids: CASSQEGGQGTEKLFF.

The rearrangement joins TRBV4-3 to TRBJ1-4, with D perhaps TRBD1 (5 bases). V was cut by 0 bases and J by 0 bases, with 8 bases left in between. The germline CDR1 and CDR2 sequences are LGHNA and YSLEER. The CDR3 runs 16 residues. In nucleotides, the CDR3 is TGCGCCAGCAGCCAAGATTGGGGGTCAACTAATGAAAAACTGTTTTTT. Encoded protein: CASSQDWGSTNEKLFF.